The present TCR beta chain was sequenced within a study of blood T cell repertoires in COVID-19. The assay was immunoSEQ multiplex PCR, and TCRdb's table has in-frame clones only and misses some. The table has approximately 220,000 clones, just over 85% seen once. Living in about two dozen US areas, the participants were between roughly 18 and 90 years of age. Cohorts were determined from participant-reported clinical history. Deletions cut 1 base from V and 4 bases from J, with 10 bases between. Germline CDR1 is KGHSH and CDR2 is LQKENI. The CDR3 is 14 residues long. The receptor's source is a woman aged 40-49 years with acute COVID-19. The sample comprised PBMCs or T cells enriched from blood (not recorded which). The rearrangement links TRBV18 to TRBJ2-5; TRBD2 is a possible D gene (5 bases). The CDR3 sequence: CASSPRISGETQYF. CDR3 DNA sequence: TGTGCCAGCTCACCACGAATAAGCGGAGAGACCCAGTACTTC. Full variable domain (missing parts from reference TRBV18 and TRBJ2-5): NAGVMQNPRHLVRRRGQEARLRCSPMKGHSHVYWYRQLPEEGLKFMVYLQKENIIDESGMPKERFSAEFPKEGPSILRIQQVVRGDSAAYFCASSPRISGETQYFGPGTRLLVL.